These 24 T cell receptor beta chains share one sample of origin, sequenced in a study of cytomegalovirus exposure and HLA in healthy donors. Amplification used 60 Vbeta primers and 13 Jbeta primers. Assay: immunoSEQ multiplex PCR; the TCRdb copy retains only in-frame clones and omits some. The sample yields about 130,000 clones, under 90% seen once. The source material was PBMCs. The receptors come from a woman in her 40s in good health and CMV-seropositive.

This rearrangement joins TRBV28 to TRBJ1-1; tentative D call: TRBD1 (6 bases). The CDR3 is 14 amino acids. V lost 6 bases to trimming and J lost 8 bases, with 19 bases between them. Germline V CDR1 and CDR2: MDHEN, SYDVKM. The CDR3 nucleotides read TGTGCCAGCAGCTCCTGGGGGGGGGCGAAGGAAGCTTTCTTT. It yields the protein CASSSWGGAKEAFF.

The V and J genes are TRBV30 and TRBJ1-5; a weak D match, TRBD1 (5 bases). The CDR3 length is 13 residues. V lost 0 bases, J lost 3 bases, and 6 bases lay in between. Germline V gene lookup returns CDR1 GTSNPN and CDR2 SVGIG (reference sequence). DNA for the CDR3: TGTGCCTGGAGTGTAGGGGTCAATCAGCCCCAGCATTTT. It specifies CAWSVGVNQPQHF.

The V and J genes are TRBV4-1 and TRBJ2-5; possible D gene TRBD2, 6 bases. Trimming took off 0 bases at V and 3 bases at J, with 8 bases between the two ends. CDR1 is MGHRA and CDR2 is YSYEKL in the germline V gene. The CDR3 spans 14 residues. The CDR3 sequence is CASSQDWEEETQYF. The CDR3 DNA is TGCGCCAGCAGCCAAGACTGGGAGGAAGAGACCCAGTACTTC.

The chain uses TRBV9 and TRBJ1-4, with 9 bases that match TRBD1. Per germline, CDR1 SGDLS and CDR2 YYNGEE. V shed 3 bases and J 6 bases; nucleotides not matched to a gene: 6. The CDR3 covers 15 residues. The CDR3 reads CASSEWTGEDEKLFF. CDR3 sequence (DNA): TGTGCCAGCAGCGAGTGGACAGGGGAAGATGAAAAACTGTTTTTT.

V and J are TRBV14 and TRBJ1-6; 9 bases are shared with TRBD1. The germline V gene encodes CDR1 SGHDN and CDR2 FVKESK. J gave up 7 bases and V 7 bases, and 2 bases lay outside the gene matches. This CDR3 has 13 amino acids. The CDR3 DNA follows: TGTGCCAGCAAGGACAGGGGAAATTCACCCCTCCACTTT. Its protein is CASKDRGNSPLHF.

The rearrangement uses TRBV5-1 and TRBJ2-3, with 8 bases lining up with TRBD2. The CDR3 totals 15 residues. V was clipped by 4 bases and J by 1 base; unmatched bases: 5. Germline V lookup: CDR1 SGHRS, CDR2 YFSETQ. The DNA of the CDR3 is TGCGCCAGCAGCCTCGAGCGGGAGCGCACAGATACGCAGTATTTT. It yields the protein CASSLERERTDTQYF.

The rearrangement links TRBV30 to TRBJ1-3, with no clear D. In germline, CDR1 is GTSNPN, CDR2 SVGIG (reference sequence). Trimming stripped 2 bases from V and 6 bases from J, with 5 bases between. The CDR3 loop spans 11 amino acids. CDR3 loop: CAWSPQNTIYF. CDR3 coding DNA: TGTGCCTGGAGTCCCCAAAACACCATATATTTT.

This chain connects TRBV5-5 to TRBJ1-1; the D is unclear. With 1 base removed from V and 4 bases from J, the gap between germline ends came to 5 bases. The CDR3 is made up of 12 amino acids. CDR1 and CDR2 (germline): SGHKS, YYEKEE (reference sequence). The CDR3 nucleotides are TGTGCCAGCAGCTTGTCCAGCACTGAAGCTTTCTTT. Protein sequence: CASSLSSTEAFF.

This sequence joins TRBV6-1 and TRBJ2-1; 10 bases match TRBD2. CDR1 and CDR2 (germline): MNHNS, SASEGT. The ends lost 4 bases at V and 6 bases at J; junction bases unmatched: 6. The CDR3 sequence is 15 residues long. CDR3 sequence reads: CASSVAGGGGNEQFF. The CDR3 region has the DNA TGTGCCAGCAGTGTAGCGGGGGGTGGGGGCAATGAGCAGTTCTTC.

A note on this clone: The junction and the germline gene differ at one end; a read error may be behind it. The J gene is TRBJ1-1, the V gene TRBV6-6; D uncertain. The germline V gene has CDR1 MNHNY and CDR2 SVGAGI (reference sequence). The CDR3 has 13 amino acids. CDR3 sequence (DNA): TGTGCCAGCAGTTTCCTTGATAACACCGAAGCTTTCTTT. It codes for CASSFLDNTEAFF.

The rearrangement links TRBV7-8 to TRBJ2-7; TRBD2 aligns across 12 bases. Germline loops: CDR1 SGHVS, CDR2 FQNEAQ. V gave up 1 base and J gave up 12 bases; unmatched junction bases: 4. This CDR3 spans 13 amino acids. CDR3 DNA sequence: TGTGCCAGCAGCTTAGGGACTAGCGGGATTCCGTACTTC. Its protein product is CASSLGTSGIPYF.

The rearrangement joins TRBV7-2 to TRBJ2-5, with D possibly being TRBD1 (6 bases). The V end lost 4 bases, the J end lost 5 bases, and 14 bases lay between the germline ends. CDR3 length equals 14 residues. Germline CDR1 and CDR2: SGHTA and FQGNSA. The CDR3 sequence is CASSSRDIWETQYF. The CDR3 bases are TGTGCCAGCAGCTCTCGGGACATTTGGGAGACCCAGTACTTC. Looking up the rest from reference TRBV7-2 and TRBJ2-5 gives the full variable domain: GAGVSQSPSNKVTEKGKDVELRCDPISGHTALYWYRQSLGQGLEFLIYFQGNSAPDKSGLPSDRFSAERTGGSVSTLTIQRTQQEDSAVYLCASSSRDIWETQYFGPGTRLLVL.

This chain connects TRBV2 to TRBJ2-1; maybe TRBD2 (5 bases). The V gene lost 8 bases and the J gene lost 6 bases, with 8 bases spanning the gap. This CDR3 has 11 amino acids. The germline V gene has CDR1 SNHLY and CDR2 FYNNEI. CDR3 sequence (DNA): TGTGCCAGCTGCGAGGGCAATGAGCAGTTCTTC. Protein product: CASCEGNEQFF.

The V gene is TRBV27, the J gene TRBJ2-5; 13 nucleotides align to TRBD2. The germline V gene encodes CDR1 MNHEY and CDR2 SMNVEV (reference sequence). V lost 6 bases to trimming and J lost 4 bases; unmatched junction nucleotides: 11. CDR3 length equals 17 residues. The CDR3, as DNA: TGTGCCAGCAGGCGAAATTTAAGACTAGCGGGAGGAGAGACCCAGTACTTC. Protein sequence: CASRRNLRLAGGETQYF.

This clone was seen a handful of times. The V and J genes are TRBV28 and TRBJ1-2, with D tentatively TRBD1 (6 bases). Deletions cut 5 bases from V and 3 bases from J, with 16 bases between. This CDR3 comprises 15 residues. Germline V gives CDR1 MDHEN, CDR2 SYDVKM. The CDR3 protein is CASSPHSGTHYGYTF. The CDR3 bases are TGTGCCAGCAGTCCGCATTCCGGGACACACTATGGCTACACCTTC.

The chain recombines TRBV9 with TRBJ1-2; TRBD1 agrees at 7 bases. Germline CDR1 is SGDLS and CDR2 is YYNGEE. V lost 4 bases to trimming and J lost 5 bases; unmatched junction nucleotides: 5. This CDR3 is 13 amino acids long. The chain's CDR3 is CASSRDSVYGYTF. The CDR3 DNA reads as TGTGCCAGCAGCCGGGACAGCGTATATGGCTACACCTTC.

The genes are TRBV15 and TRBJ2-1, with TRBD2 matching over 9 bases. The CDR3 runs 15 residues. With V trimmed by 0 bases and J by 4 bases, 1 base remained unmatched. Germline lookup yields CDR1 LNHNV and CDR2 YYDKDF (reference sequence). CDR3 DNA: TGTGCCACCAGCAGAGATCTAGCGGGGTACAATGAGCAGTTCTTC. Its translation: CATSRDLAGYNEQFF. Combining the CDR3 with reference TRBV15 and TRBJ2-1 gives the whole variable domain DAMVIQNPRYQVTQFGKPVTLSCSQTLNHNVMYWYQQKSSQAPKLLFHYYDKDFNNEADTPDNFQSRRPNTSFCFLDIRSPGLGDTAMYLCATSRDLAGYNEQFFGPGTRLTVL.

In DNA, the CDR3 is TGTGCCAGCAGGCATCCAGACAGGGACCACGAGCAGTACTTC. It yields the protein CASRHPDRDHEQYF. V is TRBV7-2 and J is TRBJ2-7, with 7 bases matching TRBD1. The germline CDR1 and CDR2 sequences are SGHTA and FQGNSA. J gave up 5 bases and V 6 bases, and 10 bases lay outside the gene matches. The CDR3 has 14 residues.

CDR3 in amino acids: CASGGEETQYF. The CDR3 nucleotides are TGTGCCAGTGGAGGAGAAGAGACCCAGTACTTC. The chain recombines TRBV6-5 with TRBJ2-5; TRBD2 is a possible D gene (5 bases). The V and J ends lost 9 bases and 3 bases respectively, with 8 bases between them. Germline V CDR1 and CDR2: MNHEY, SVGAGI. This CDR3 is 11 amino acids long.

This clone showed up just once. The rearrangement links TRBV9 to TRBJ2-6, with TRBD1 matching over 7 bases. V shed 4 bases, J shed 3 bases, and the junction held 13 bases outside the gene matches. Germline values: CDR1 SGDLS, CDR2 YYNGEE. CDR3 size: 18 residues. The CDR3: CASSPRTGPPDGANVLTF. In nucleotides, the CDR3 is TGTGCCAGCAGCCCCCGGACAGGCCCTCCTGATGGGGCCAACGTCCTGACTTTC.

The V gene is TRBV13, the J gene TRBJ2-1; D is uncertain. From germline, CDR1 is PRHDT and CDR2 FYEKMQ (reference sequence). V was shortened by 9 bases and J by 6 bases, with 15 bases between the two germline ends. This CDR3 is built from 13 residues. CDR3 residues: CARKRRSGNEQFF. DNA of the CDR3: TGTGCCAGAAAAAGGAGATCGGGCAATGAGCAGTTCTTC.

This clone turned up a few times. CDR3 loop: CASSVRGGNEKLFF. DNA for the CDR3: TGTGCCAGCAGTGTCAGGGGCGGGAATGAAAAACTGTTTTTT. V usage is TRBV5-4 and J usage is TRBJ1-4; maybe TRBD1 (6 bases). Germline V lookup: CDR1 SGHNT, CDR2 YYREEE (reference sequence). V was trimmed by 5 bases and J by 5 bases, leaving 13 bases between them. This CDR3 region has 14 residues. The entire variable domain, with the rest obtained from reference TRBV5-4 and TRBJ1-4, is as follows: ETGVTQSPTHLIKTRGQQVTLRCSSQSGHNTVSWYQQALGQGPQFIFQYYREEENGRGNFPPRFSGLQFPNYSSELNVNALELDDSALYLCASSVRGGNEKLFFGSGTQLSVL.

The count of this clone is one. Germline and junction disagree at one end, which may indicate a read error. V usage is TRBV7-9 and J usage is TRBJ1-1, with 7 positions matching TRBD1. The CDR3 sequence is 15 residues long. Germline V lookup: CDR1 SEHNR, CDR2 FQNEAQ (reference sequence). Here the CDR3 reads CAISLEEGAGTEAFF. CDR3 in DNA: TGTGCCATCAGCTTAGAGGAGGGGGCAGGCACTGAAGCTTTCTTT.

In this sample, this clone turned up once. This chain joins TRBV29-1 and TRBJ2-7; TRBD2 matches at 12 bases. The CDR3 length is 13 residues. The V segment lost 7 bases and the J segment 2 bases; nucleotides outside the gene matches: 3. Germline-derived CDR1 and CDR2 are SQVTM and ANQGSEA. This CDR3 is CSALAGGTYEQYF. In nucleotides, the CDR3 is TGCAGCGCCCTAGCGGGAGGGACCTACGAGCAGTACTTC.